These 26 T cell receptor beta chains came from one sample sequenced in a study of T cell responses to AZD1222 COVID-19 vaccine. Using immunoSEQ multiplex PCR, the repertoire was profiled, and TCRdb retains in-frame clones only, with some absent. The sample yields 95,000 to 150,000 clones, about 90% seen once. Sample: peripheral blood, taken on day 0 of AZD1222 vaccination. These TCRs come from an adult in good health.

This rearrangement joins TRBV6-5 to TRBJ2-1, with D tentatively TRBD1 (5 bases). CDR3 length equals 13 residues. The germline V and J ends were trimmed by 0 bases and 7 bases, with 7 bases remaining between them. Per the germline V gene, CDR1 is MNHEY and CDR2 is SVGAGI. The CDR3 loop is CASSYSAGNEQFF. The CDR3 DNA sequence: TGTGCCAGCAGTTACTCGGCAGGGAATGAGCAGTTCTTC.

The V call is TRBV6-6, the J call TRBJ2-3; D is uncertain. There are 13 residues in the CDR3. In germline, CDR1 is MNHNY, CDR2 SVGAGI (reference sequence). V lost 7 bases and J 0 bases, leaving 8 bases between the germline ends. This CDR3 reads CASNPTSTDTQYF. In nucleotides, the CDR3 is TGTGCCAGCAACCCAACCAGCACAGATACGCAGTATTTT.

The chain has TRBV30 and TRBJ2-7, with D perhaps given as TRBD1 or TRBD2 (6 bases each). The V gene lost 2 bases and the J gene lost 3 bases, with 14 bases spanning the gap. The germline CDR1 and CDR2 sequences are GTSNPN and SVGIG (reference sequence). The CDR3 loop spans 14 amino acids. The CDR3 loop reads CAWSTGTGIYEQYF. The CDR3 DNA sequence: TGTGCCTGGAGTACAGGGACTGGCATCTACGAGCAGTACTTC.

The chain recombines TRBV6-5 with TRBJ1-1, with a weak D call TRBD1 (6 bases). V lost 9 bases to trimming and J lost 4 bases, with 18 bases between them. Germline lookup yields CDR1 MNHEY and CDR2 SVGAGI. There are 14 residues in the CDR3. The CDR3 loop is CASHVGGGGTEAFF. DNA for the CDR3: TGTGCCAGTCATGTGGGGGGCGGAGGCACTGAAGCTTTCTTT.

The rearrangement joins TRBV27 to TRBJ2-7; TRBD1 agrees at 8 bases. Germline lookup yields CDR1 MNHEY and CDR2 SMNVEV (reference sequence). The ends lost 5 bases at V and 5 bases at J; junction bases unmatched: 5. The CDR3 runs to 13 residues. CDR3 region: CASSPRQGHEQYF. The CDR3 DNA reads TGTGCCAGCAGTCCAAGACAGGGGCACGAGCAGTACTTC.

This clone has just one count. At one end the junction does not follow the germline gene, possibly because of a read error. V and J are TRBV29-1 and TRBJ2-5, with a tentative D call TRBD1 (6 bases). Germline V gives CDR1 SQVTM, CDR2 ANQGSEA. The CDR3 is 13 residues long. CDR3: CGVEEGGKETQYF. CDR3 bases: TGCGGCGTTGAAGAAGGGGGAAAAGAGACCCAGTACTTC.

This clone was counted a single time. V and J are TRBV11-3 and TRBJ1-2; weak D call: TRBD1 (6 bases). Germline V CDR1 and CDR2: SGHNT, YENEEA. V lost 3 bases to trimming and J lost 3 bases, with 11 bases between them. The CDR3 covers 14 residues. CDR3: CASSFNRADYGYTF. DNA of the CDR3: TGTGCCAGCAGCTTTAACAGGGCGGACTATGGCTACACCTTC. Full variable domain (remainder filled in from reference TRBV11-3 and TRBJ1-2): EAGVVQSPRYKIIEKKQPVAFWCNPISGHNTLYWYLQNLGQGPELLIRYENEEAVDDSQLPKDRFSAERLKGVDSTLKIQPAELGDSAVYLCASSFNRADYGYTFGSGTRLTVV.

CDR3 DNA: TGTGCCACCAGTGATCCGGGCCTCCAAGAGGGTAATGGCTACACCTTC. Translated: CATSDPGLQEGNGYTF. V is TRBV24-1 and J is TRBJ1-2, with D uncertain. Trimming removed 3 bases from V and 6 bases from J, with 19 bases in between. Germline values: CDR1 KGHDR, CDR2 SFDVKD. The length of the CDR3 is 16 residues.

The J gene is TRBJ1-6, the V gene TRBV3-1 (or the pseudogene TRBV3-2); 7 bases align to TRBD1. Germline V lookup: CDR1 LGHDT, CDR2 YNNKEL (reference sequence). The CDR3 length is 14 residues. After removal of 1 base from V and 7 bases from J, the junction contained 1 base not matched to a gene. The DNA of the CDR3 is TGTGCCAGCAGCCAAGGACAGGGAAATTCACCCCTCCACTTT. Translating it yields CASSQGQGNSPLHF.

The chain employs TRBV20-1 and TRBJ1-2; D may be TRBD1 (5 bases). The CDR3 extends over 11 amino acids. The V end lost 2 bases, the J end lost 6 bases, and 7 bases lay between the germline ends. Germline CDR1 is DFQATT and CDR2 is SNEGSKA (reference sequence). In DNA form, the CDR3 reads TGCAGTGCTAGAAGACAGCATGGCTACACCTTC. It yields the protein CSARRQHGYTF.

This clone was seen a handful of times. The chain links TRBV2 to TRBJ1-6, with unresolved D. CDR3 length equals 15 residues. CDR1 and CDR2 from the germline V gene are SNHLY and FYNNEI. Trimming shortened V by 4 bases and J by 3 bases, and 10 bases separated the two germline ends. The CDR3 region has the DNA TGTGCCAGCAGTGTAGTAGGATACTATAATTCACCCCTCCACTTT. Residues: CASSVVGYYNSPLHF. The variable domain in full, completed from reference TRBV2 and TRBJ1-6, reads EPEVTQTPSHQVTQMGQEVILRCVPISNHLYFYWYRQILGQKVEFLVSFYNNEISEKSEIFDDQFSVERPDGSNFTLKIRSTKLEDSAMYFCASSVVGYYNSPLHFGNGTRLTVT.

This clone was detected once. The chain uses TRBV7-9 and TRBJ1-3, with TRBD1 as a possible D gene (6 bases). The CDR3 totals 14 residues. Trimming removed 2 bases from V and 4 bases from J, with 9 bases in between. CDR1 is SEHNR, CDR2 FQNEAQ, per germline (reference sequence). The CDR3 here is CASSLRGLGNTIYF. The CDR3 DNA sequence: TGTGCCAGCAGCTTACGGGGGCTCGGAAACACCATATATTTT.

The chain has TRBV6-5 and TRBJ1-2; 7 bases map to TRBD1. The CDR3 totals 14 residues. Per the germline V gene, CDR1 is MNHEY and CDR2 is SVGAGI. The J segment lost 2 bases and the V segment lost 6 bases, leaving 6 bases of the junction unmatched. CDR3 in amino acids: CASRDRETNYGYTF. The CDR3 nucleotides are TGTGCCAGCAGAGACAGGGAAACGAACTATGGCTACACCTTC.

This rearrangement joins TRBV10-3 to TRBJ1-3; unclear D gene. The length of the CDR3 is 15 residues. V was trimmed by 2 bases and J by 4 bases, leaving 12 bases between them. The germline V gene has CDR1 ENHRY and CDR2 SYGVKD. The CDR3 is CAISEDYSGGNTIYF. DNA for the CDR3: TGTGCCATCAGTGAGGACTACTCGGGAGGAAACACCATATATTTT.

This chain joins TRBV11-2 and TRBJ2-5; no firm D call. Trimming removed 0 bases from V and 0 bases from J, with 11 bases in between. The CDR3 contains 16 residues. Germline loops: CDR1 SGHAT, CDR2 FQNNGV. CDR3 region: CASSLEFSGDQETQYF. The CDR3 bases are TGTGCCAGCAGCTTAGAGTTTTCTGGGGACCAAGAGACCCAGTACTTC. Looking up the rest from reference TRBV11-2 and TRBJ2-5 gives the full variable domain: EAGVAQSPRYKIIEKRQSVAFWCNPISGHATLYWYQQILGQGPKLLIQFQNNGVVDDSQLPKDRFSAERLKGVDSTLKIQPAKLEDSAVYLCASSLEFSGDQETQYFGPGTRLLVL.

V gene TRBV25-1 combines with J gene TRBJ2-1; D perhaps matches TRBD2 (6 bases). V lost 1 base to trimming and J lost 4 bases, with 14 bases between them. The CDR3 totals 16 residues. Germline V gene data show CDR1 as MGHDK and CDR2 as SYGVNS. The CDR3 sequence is CASSEWGGTSYNEQFF. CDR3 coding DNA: TGTGCCAGCAGTGAATGGGGAGGAACTTCTTACAATGAGCAGTTCTTC.

The CDR3 reads CATSDGGPEAFF. The CDR3 nucleotides read TGTGCCACCAGTGATGGGGGTCCTGAAGCTTTCTTT. The chain joins TRBV24-1 to TRBJ1-1; a weak D match, TRBD1 (5 bases). Trimming cost V 3 bases and J 6 bases, with 7 bases left between them. This CDR3 has 12 residues. In germline, CDR1 is KGHDR, CDR2 SFDVKD.

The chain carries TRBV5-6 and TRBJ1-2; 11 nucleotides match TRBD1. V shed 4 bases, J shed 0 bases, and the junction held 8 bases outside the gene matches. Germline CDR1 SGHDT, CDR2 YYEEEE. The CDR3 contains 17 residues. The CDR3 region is CASSNGQGAYTNYGYTF. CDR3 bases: TGTGCCAGCAGCAACGGACAGGGGGCATATACTAACTATGGCTACACCTTC.

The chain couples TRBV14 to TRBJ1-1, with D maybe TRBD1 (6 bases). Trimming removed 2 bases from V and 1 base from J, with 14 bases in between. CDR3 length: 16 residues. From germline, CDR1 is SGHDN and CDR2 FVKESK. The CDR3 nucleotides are TGTGCCAGCAGCCAAACTTCGAGACAGGAGAACACTGAAGCTTTCTTT. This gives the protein CASSQTSRQENTEAFF. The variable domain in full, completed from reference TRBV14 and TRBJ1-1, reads EAGVTQFPSHSVIEKGQTVTLRCDPISGHDNLYWYRRVMGKEIKFLLHFVKESKQDESGMPNNRFLAERTGGTYSTLKVQPAELEDSGVYFCASSQTSRQENTEAFFGQGTRLTVV.

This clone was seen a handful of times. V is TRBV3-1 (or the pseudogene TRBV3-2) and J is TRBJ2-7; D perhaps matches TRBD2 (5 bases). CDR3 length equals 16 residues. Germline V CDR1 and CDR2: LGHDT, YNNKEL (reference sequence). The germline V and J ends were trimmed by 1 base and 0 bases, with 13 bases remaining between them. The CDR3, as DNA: TGTGCCAGCAGCCAAGTTCATCAGCGGAGCTCCTACGAGCAGTACTTC. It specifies CASSQVHQRSSYEQYF.

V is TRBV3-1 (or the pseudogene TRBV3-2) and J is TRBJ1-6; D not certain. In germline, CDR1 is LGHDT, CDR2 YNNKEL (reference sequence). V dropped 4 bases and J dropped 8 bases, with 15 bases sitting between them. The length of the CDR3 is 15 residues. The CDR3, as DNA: TGTGCCAGCAGCCGAGTGGGATTCGCTGATTCACCCCTCCACTTT. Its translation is CASSRVGFADSPLHF.

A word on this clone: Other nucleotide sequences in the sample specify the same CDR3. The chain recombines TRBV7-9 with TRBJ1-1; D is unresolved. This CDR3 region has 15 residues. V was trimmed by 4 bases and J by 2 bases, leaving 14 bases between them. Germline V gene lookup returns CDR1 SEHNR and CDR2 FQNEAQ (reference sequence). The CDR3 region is CASSSLDIPNTEAFF. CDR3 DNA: TGTGCCAGCAGCTCGTTAGACATCCCTAACACTGAAGCTTTCTTT.

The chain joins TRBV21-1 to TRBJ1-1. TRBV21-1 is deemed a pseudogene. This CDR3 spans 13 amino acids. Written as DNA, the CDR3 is TGTGCCAGCGACGGTGTCATGAACACTGAAGCTTTCTTT. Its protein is CASDGVMNTEAFF.

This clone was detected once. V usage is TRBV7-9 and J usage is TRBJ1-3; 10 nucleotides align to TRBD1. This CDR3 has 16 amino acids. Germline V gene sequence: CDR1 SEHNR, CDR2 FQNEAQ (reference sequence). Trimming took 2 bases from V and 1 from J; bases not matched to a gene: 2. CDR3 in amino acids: CASSLRGQGSGNTIYF. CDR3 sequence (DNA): TGTGCCAGCAGCTTAAGGGGACAGGGGTCTGGAAACACCATATATTTT. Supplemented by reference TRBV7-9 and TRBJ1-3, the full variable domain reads DTGVSQNPRHKITKRGQNVTFRCDPISEHNRLYWYRQTLGQGPEFLTYFQNEAQLEKSRLLSDRFSAERPKGSFSTLEIQRTEQGDSAMYLCASSLRGQGSGNTIYFGEGSWLTVV.

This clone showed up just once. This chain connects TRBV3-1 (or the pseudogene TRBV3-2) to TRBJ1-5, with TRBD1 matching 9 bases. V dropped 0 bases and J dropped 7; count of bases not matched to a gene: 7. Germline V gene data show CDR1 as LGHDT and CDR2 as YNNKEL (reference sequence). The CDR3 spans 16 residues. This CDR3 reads CASSQDGGQGAQPQHF. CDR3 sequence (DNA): TGTGCCAGCAGCCAAGATGGGGGACAGGGCGCCCAGCCCCAGCATTTT.

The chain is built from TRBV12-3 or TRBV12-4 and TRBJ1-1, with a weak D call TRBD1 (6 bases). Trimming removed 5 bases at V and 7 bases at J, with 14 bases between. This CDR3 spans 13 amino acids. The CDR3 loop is CASSLRTESEAFF. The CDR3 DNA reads TGTGCCAGCAGTCTACGGACAGAGAGTGAAGCTTTCTTT.